This entry lists 5 T cell receptor beta chains sequenced from one sample in a study of T cell responses to AZD1222 COVID-19 vaccine. The method was immunoSEQ multiplex PCR; TCRdb's version includes in-frame clones alone and lacks a portion of them. The profile shows 130,000 or so clones, 92% of them singletons. Sequenced here: peripheral blood, sampled on day 0 of AZD1222 vaccination. These receptors were collected from an adult in good health.

This clone was counted ten times or more. The chain carries TRBV6-4 and TRBJ1-1; D gene uncertain. The V end was cut by 0 bases, the J end by 1 base, with 3 bases between. Germline CDR1 and CDR2: MRHNA and SNTAGT. The CDR3 has 13 amino acids. This CDR3 reads CASSDSSNTEAFF. In DNA, the CDR3 is TGTGCCAGCAGTGACTCCTCGAACACTGAAGCTTTCTTT.

CDR3 loop: CASSLVGGLAGVDTQYF. In DNA, the CDR3 is TGTGCCAGCAGCTTAGTCGGGGGACTAGCGGGAGTAGATACGCAGTATTTT. The chain combines TRBV7-3 with TRBJ2-3, with TRBD2 matching over 14 bases. Germline V gene lookup returns CDR1 SGHTA and CDR2 FQGTGA. This CDR3 is built from 17 residues. V dropped 2 bases and J dropped 5; count of bases not matched to a gene: 6.

The chain employs TRBV14 and TRBJ1-2; D is unclear. The length of the CDR3 is 14 residues. V shed 4 bases and J shed 4 bases, with 13 bases lying between them. Germline V lookup: CDR1 SGHDN, CDR2 FVKESK. The CDR3 bases are TGTGCCAGCAGCCGTGATATTTTGGGCTATGGCTACACCTTC. The encoded protein is CASSRDILGYGYTF.

The chain uses TRBV6-5 and TRBJ1-2; 9 positions match TRBD1. CDR3 size: 14 residues. V dropped 5 bases and J dropped 4; count of bases not matched to a gene: 5. Germline V lookup: CDR1 MNHEY, CDR2 SVGAGI. CDR3 bases: TGTGCCAGCAGTACAGGGGGCAGCGCCTATGGCTACACCTTC. The encoded protein is CASSTGGSAYGYTF.

This rearrangement joins TRBV2 to TRBJ1-4; D not resolved. V lost 4 bases and J lost 13, with 13 bases in between. The CDR3 has 12 residues. Germline loops: CDR1 SNHLY, CDR2 FYNNEI. CDR3 coding DNA: TGTGCCAGCAGTGCCGGCAGCGTTAGACTGTTTTTT. This encodes CASSAGSVRLFF.